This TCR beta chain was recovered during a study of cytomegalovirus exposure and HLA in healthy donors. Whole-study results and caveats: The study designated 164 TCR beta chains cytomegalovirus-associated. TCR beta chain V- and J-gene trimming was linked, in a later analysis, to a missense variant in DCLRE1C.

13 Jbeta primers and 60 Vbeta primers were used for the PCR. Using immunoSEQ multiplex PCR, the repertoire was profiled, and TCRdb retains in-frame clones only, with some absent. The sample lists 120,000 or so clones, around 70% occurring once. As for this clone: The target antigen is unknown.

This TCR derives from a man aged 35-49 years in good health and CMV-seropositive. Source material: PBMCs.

CDR3 sequence (DNA): TGTGCCAGCAGCTTAGTGGCTAGCGGGGGGGAAGGAGCCAAAAACATTCAGTACTTC. Its translation: CASSLVASGGEGAKNIQYF. The J gene is TRBJ2-4, the V gene TRBV7-8; TRBD2 agrees at 12 bases. The CDR3 consists of 19 residues. Germline V lookup: CDR1 SGHVS, CDR2 FQNEAQ. The ends lost 1 base at V and 0 bases at J; junction bases unmatched: 7. The full variable domain, with the rest looked up from reference TRBV7-8 and TRBJ2-4, is GAGVSQSPRYKVAKRGQDVALRCDPISGHVSLFWYQQALGQGPEFLTYFQNEAQLDKSGLPSDRFFAERPEGSVSTLKIQRTQQEDSAVYLCASSLVASGGEGAKNIQYFGAGTRLSVL.